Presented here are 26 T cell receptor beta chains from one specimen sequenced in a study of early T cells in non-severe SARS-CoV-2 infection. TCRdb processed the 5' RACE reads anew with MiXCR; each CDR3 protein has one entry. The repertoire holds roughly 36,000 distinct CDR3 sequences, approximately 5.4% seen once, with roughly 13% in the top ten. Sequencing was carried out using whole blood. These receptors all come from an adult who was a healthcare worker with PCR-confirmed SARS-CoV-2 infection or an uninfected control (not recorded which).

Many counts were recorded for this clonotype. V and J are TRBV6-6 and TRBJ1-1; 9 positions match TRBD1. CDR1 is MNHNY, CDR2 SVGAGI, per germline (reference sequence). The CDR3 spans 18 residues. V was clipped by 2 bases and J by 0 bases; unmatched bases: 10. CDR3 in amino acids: CASSYGYRGRGMNTEAFF. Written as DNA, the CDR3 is TGTGCCAGCAGTTACGGATACAGGGGGCGAGGGATGAACACTGAAGCTTTCTTT.

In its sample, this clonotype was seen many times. DNA for the CDR3: TGTGCCAGCAGTTTCCCTACGGATAACCTCTCCTACAATGAGCAGTTCTTC. It yields the protein CASSFPTDNLSYNEQFF. The rearrangement uses TRBV28 and TRBJ2-1; D unresolved. Germline assignment: CDR1 MDHEN and CDR2 SYDVKM. Trimming removed 3 bases from V and 0 bases from J, with 15 bases in between. CDR3 length equals 17 residues.

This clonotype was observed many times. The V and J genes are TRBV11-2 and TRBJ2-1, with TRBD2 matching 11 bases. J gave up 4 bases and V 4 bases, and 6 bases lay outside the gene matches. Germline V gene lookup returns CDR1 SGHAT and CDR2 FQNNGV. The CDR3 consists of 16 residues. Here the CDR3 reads CASSSTSGGLYNEQFF. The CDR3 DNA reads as TGTGCCAGCAGCTCAACTAGCGGGGGACTTTACAATGAGCAGTTCTTC.

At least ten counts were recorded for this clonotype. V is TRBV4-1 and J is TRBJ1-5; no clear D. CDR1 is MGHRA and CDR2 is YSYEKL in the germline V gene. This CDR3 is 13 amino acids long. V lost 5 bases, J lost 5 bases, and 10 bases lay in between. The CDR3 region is CASSTDLDQPQHF. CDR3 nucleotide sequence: TGCGCCAGCAGCACGGATCTAGATCAGCCCCAGCATTTT.

The CDR3: CASSLDVGDIYNEQFF. In DNA, the CDR3 is TGTGCCAGCAGCTTAGACGTTGGGGACATATACAATGAGCAGTTCTTC. The chain carries TRBV11-3 and TRBJ2-1; D possibly corresponds to TRBD1 (6 bases). Trimming removed 0 bases from V and 4 bases from J, with 13 bases in between. CDR1 SGHNT and CDR2 YENEEA come from the germline V gene. The CDR3 covers 16 residues. The full variable domain, its missing parts supplied by reference TRBV11-3 and TRBJ2-1, is EAGVVQSPRYKIIEKKQPVAFWCNPISGHNTLYWYLQNLGQGPELLIRYENEEAVDDSQLPKDRFSAERLKGVDSTLKIQPAELGDSAVYLCASSLDVGDIYNEQFFGPGTRLTVL.

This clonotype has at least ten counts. CDR3 in DNA: TGTGCCAGCTCACCTGGATCTGGAAACACCATATATTTT. It encodes CASSPGSGNTIYF. The chain joins TRBV18 to TRBJ1-3; D gene unclear. Germline V gives CDR1 KGHSH, CDR2 LQKENI. Trimming shortened V by 3 bases and J by 1 base, and 4 bases separated the two germline ends. The CDR3 length is 13 residues.

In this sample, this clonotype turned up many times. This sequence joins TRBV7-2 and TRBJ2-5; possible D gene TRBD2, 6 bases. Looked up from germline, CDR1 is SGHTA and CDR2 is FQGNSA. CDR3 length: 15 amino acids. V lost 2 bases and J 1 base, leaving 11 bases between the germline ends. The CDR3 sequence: CASSLRGGVQETQYF. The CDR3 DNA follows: TGTGCCAGCAGCTTAAGGGGCGGGGTCCAAGAGACCCAGTACTTC.

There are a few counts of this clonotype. The CDR3 sequence is CASSDSVEEREETQYF. In DNA form, the CDR3 reads TGTGCCAGCAGCGACTCAGTAGAGGAGAGGGAAGAGACCCAGTACTTC. V usage is TRBV21-1 and J usage is TRBJ2-5; TRBD2 was called by the table and not checked on the DNA. TRBV21-1 corresponds to a pseudogene. The CDR3 totals 16 residues.

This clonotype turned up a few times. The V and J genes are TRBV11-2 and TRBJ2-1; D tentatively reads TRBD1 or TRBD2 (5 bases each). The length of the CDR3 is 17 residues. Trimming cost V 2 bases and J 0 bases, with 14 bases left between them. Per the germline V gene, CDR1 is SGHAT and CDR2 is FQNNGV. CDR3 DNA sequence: TGTGCCAGCAGCTTAAAAGGGACCTTTAGCTCCTACAATGAGCAGTTCTTC. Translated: CASSLKGTFSSYNEQFF. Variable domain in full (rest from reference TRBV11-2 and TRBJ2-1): EAGVAQSPRYKIIEKRQSVAFWCNPISGHATLYWYQQILGQGPKLLIQFQNNGVVDDSQLPKDRFSAERLKGVDSTLKIQPAKLEDSAVYLCASSLKGTFSSYNEQFFGPGTRLTVL.

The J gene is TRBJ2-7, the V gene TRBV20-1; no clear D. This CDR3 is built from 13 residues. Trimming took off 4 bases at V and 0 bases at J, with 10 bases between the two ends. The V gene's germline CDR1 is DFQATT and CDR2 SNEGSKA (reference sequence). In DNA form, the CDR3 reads TGCAGTGCTACGGGTACCACCTCCTACGAGCAGTACTTC. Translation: CSATGTTSYEQYF.

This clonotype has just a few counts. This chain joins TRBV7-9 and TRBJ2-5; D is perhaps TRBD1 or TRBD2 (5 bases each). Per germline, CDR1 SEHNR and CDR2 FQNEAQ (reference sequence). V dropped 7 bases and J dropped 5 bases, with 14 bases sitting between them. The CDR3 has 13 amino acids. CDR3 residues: CASTTFRDETQYF. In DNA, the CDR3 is TGTGCCAGCACCACCTTCAGGGACGAGACCCAGTACTTC.

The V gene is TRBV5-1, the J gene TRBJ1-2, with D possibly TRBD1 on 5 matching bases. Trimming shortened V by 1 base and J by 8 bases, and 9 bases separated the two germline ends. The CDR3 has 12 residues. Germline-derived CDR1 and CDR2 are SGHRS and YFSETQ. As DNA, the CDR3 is TGCGCCAGCAGCTTGCAGGGCCAAGGCTACACCTTC. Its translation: CASSLQGQGYTF.

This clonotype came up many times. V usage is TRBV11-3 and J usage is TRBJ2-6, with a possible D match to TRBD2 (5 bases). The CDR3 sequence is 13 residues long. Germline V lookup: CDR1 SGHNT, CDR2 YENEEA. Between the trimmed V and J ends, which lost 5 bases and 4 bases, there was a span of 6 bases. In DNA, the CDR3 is TGTGCCAGCAGCCCGGGGGGGGCCAACGTCCTGACTTTC. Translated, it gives CASSPGGANVLTF.

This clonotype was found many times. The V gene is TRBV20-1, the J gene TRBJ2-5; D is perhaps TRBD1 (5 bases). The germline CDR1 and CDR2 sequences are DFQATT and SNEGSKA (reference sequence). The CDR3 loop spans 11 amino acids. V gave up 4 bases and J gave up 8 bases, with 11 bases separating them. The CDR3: CSAISTGTQYF. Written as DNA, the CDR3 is TGCAGTGCTATCTCAACAGGCACCCAGTACTTC.

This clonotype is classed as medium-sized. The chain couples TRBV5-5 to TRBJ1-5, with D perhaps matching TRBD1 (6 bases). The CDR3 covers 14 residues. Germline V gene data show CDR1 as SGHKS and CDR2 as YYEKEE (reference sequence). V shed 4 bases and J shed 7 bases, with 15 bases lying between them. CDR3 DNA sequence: TGTGCCAGCAGCCTCGGACAGTCGGCCCAGCCCCAGCATTTT. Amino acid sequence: CASSLGQSAQPQHF.

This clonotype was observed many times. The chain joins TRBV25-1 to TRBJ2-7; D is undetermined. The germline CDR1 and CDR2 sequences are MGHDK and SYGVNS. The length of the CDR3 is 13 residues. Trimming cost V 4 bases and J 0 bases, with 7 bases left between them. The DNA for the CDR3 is TGTGCCAGCAGTGCAGATAGCTCCTACGAGCAGTACTTC. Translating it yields CASSADSSYEQYF.

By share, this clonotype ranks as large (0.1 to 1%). In DNA, the CDR3 is TGTGCCAGCAGCGTAGGGGGGTCTAGCACAGATACGCAGTATTTT. It yields the protein CASSVGGSSTDTQYF. The V and J genes are TRBV9 and TRBJ2-3; D is perhaps TRBD1 or TRBD2 (5 bases each). Germline CDR1 SGDLS, CDR2 YYNGEE. The V gene lost 0 bases and the J gene lost 0 bases, with 8 bases spanning the gap. This CDR3 is 15 amino acids long.

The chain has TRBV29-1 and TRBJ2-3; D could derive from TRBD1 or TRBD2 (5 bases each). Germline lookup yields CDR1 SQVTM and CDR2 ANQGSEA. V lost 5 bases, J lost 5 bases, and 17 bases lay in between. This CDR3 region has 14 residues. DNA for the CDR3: TGCAGCGTTCTCAATCTAGGTGGGGGAGATACGCAGTATTTT. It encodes CSVLNLGGGDTQYF.

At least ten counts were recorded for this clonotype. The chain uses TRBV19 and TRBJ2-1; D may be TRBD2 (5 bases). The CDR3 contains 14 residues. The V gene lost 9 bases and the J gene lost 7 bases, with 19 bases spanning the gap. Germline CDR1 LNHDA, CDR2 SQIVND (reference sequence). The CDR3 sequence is CASRRVSTRNEQFF. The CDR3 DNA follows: TGTGCCAGCCGAAGGGTCTCAACTAGAAATGAGCAGTTCTTC.

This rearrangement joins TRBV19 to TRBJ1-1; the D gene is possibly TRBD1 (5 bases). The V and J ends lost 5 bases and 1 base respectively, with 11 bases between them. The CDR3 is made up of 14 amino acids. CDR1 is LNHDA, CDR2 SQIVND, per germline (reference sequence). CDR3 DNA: TGTGCCAGTAGTTCGGGACTGGGGAACACTGAAGCTTTCTTT. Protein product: CASSSGLGNTEAFF.

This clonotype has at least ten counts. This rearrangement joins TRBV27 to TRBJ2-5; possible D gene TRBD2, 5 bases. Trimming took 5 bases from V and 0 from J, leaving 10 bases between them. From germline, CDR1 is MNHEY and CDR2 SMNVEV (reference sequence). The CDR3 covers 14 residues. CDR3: CASSPKDYQETQYF. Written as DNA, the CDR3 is TGTGCCAGCAGTCCAAAGGACTACCAAGAGACCCAGTACTTC.

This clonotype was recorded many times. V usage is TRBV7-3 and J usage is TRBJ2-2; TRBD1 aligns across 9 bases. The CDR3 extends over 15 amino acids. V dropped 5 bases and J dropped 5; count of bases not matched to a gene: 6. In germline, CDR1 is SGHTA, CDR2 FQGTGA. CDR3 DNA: TGTGCCAGCAGCGTCGGGACAGGGATTACCGGGGAGCTGTTTTTT. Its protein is CASSVGTGITGELFF.

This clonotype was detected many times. CDR3 region: CASSPNTGGEAFF. CDR3 in DNA: TGTGCCAGCAGCCCCAATACAGGGGGAGAAGCTTTCTTT. The chain uses TRBV7-3 and TRBJ1-1; 8 nucleotides line up with TRBD1. Germline V gene data show CDR1 as SGHTA and CDR2 as FQGTGA. V gave up 5 bases and J gave up 8 bases; unmatched junction bases: 7. CDR3 size: 13 residues. Complete variable domain (other parts from reference TRBV7-3 and TRBJ1-1): GAGVSQTPSNKVTEKGKYVELRCDPISGHTALYWYRQSLGQGPEFLIYFQGTGAADDSGLPNDRFFAVRPEGSVSTLKIQRTERGDSAVYLCASSPNTGGEAFFGQGTRLTVV.

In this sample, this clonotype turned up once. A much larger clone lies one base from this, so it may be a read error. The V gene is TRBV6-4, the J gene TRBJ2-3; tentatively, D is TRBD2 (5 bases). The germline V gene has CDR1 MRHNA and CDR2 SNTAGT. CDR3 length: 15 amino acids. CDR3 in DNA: TGTACCAGCAGTGAATCCGGGCAGGAGGTTGGTACGCAGTATTTT. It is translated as CTSSESGQEVGTQYF.

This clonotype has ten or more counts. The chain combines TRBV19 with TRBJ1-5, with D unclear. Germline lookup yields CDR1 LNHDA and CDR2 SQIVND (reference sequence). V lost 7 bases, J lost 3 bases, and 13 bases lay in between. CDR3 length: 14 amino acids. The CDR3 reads CASKSGRNNQPQHF. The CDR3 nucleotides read TGTGCCAGTAAGTCGGGGAGGAACAATCAGCCCCAGCATTTT.

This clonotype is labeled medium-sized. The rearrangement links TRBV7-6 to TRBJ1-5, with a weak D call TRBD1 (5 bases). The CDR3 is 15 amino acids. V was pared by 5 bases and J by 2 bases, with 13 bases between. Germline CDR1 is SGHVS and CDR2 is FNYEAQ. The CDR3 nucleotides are TGTGCCAGCAGCCCAGGTATAGGGGGCAATCAGCCCCAGCATTTT. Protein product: CASSPGIGGNQPQHF.